The 29 T cell receptor beta chains reported below all come from one sample, sequenced in a study of T-cell reconstitution after alpha-beta-depleted transplantation in children. It was with unique molecular identifiers that the TCRbeta library was prepared. From the PCR reads, TCRdb called clonotypes with MiXCR, one entry per CDR3 protein. This sample has hundreds of thousands of distinct CDR3 sequences; approximately 13% occur once, and the top ten carry about 5%. Sequenced here: PBMCs from the stem cell graft donor, sampled from the stem cell graft. The receptors derive from a human donor who donated a stem cell graft to a child with combined immunodeficiency.

In its sample, this clonotype was seen a few times. CDR3 loop: CASRLREGPYEQYF. DNA of the CDR3: TGTGCCAGCAGATTGCGGGAGGGCCCCTACGAGCAGTACTTC. The chain couples TRBV11-1 to TRBJ2-7, with 9 nucleotides matching TRBD2. This CDR3 comprises 14 residues. CDR1 is SGHAT, CDR2 FQDESV, per germline (reference sequence). Trimming removed 6 bases from V and 2 bases from J; junction bases left unmatched: 5. The complete variable domain, with remaining parts taken from reference TRBV11-1 and TRBJ2-7, reads EAEVAQSPRYKITEKSQAVAFWCDPISGHATLYWYRQILGQGPELLVQFQDESVVDDSQLPKDRFSAERLKGVDSTLKIQPAELGDSAMYLCASRLREGPYEQYFGPGTRLTVT.

This clonotype was observed a handful of times. The chain joins TRBV6-2 or TRBV6-3 to TRBJ1-5, with a tentative D call TRBD1 (6 bases). This CDR3 has 12 amino acids. The germline V gene has CDR1 MNHEY and CDR2 SVGEGT. Trimming shortened V by 6 bases and J by 9 bases, and 12 bases separated the two germline ends. This CDR3 reads CASRNRDRPQHF. In DNA form, the CDR3 reads TGTGCCAGCAGAAACAGGGATCGGCCCCAGCATTTT.

This chain joins TRBV5-1 and TRBJ2-5; no clear D gene. Deletions cut 1 base from V and 2 bases from J, with 9 bases between. Per germline, CDR1 SGHRS and CDR2 YFSETQ. The CDR3 is 14 amino acids. The CDR3 DNA reads TGCGCCAGCAGCTTGCAAGACTTTCAAGAGACCCAGTACTTC. Protein: CASSLQDFQETQYF. The complete variable domain, with remaining parts taken from reference TRBV5-1 and TRBJ2-5, reads KAGVTQTPRYLIKTRGQQVTLSCSPISGHRSVSWYQQTPGQGLQFLFEYFSETQRNKGNFPGRFSGRQFSNSRSEMNVSTLELGDSALYLCASSLQDFQETQYFGPGTRLLVL.

This clonotype has a handful of counts. The chain carries TRBV5-4 and TRBJ2-2; perhaps TRBD2 as D (6 bases). V lost 4 bases to trimming and J lost 2 bases, with 12 bases between them. CDR1 is SGHNT and CDR2 is YYREEE in the germline V gene (reference sequence). The CDR3 has 15 amino acids. This chain's CDR3 is CASSPGVFNTGELFF. CDR3 DNA: TGTGCCAGCAGCCCGGGAGTATTCAACACCGGGGAGCTGTTTTTT.

This clonotype occurred a few times. The chain uses TRBV5-1 and TRBJ1-6, with 7 nucleotides matching TRBD1. J was trimmed by 9 bases and V by 4 bases; bases with no gene match: 7. The CDR3 contains 14 residues. The germline CDR1 and CDR2 sequences are SGHRS and YFSETQ. CDR3 bases: TGCGCCAGCAGCCGCGGACAGGACAGTTCACCCCTCCACTTT. Amino acids: CASSRGQDSSPLHF. The variable domain in full, completed from reference TRBV5-1 and TRBJ1-6, reads KAGVTQTPRYLIKTRGQQVTLSCSPISGHRSVSWYQQTPGQGLQFLFEYFSETQRNKGNFPGRFSGRQFSNSRSEMNVSTLELGDSALYLCASSRGQDSSPLHFGNGTRLTVT.

This clonotype has more than one count but fewer than ten. This chain joins TRBV7-2 and TRBJ2-5, with 10 positions matching TRBD2. The ends lost 5 bases at V and 5 bases at J; junction bases unmatched: 5. This CDR3 spans 14 amino acids. Germline V CDR1 and CDR2: SGHTA, FQGNSA. Written as DNA, the CDR3 is TGTGCCAGCAGCCCCAAGCGGGAGGGGGAGACCCAGTACTTC. Translating gives CASSPKREGETQYF.

This clonotype came up a few times. The V call is TRBV20-1, the J call TRBJ1-2, with TRBD1 matching 7 bases. Trimming cost V 5 bases and J 3 bases; bases outside gene matches: 3. The V gene's germline CDR1 is DFQATT and CDR2 SNEGSKA (reference sequence). The CDR3 is made up of 12 amino acids. CDR3 amino acids: CSAGQDDYGYTF. In nucleotides, the CDR3 is TGCAGTGCTGGACAGGATGACTATGGCTACACCTTC.

V is TRBV6-1 and J is TRBJ2-2, with 11 positions matching TRBD2. CDR3 size: 16 residues. Germline loops: CDR1 MNHNS, CDR2 SASEGT. Germline trimming cut 6 bases from V and 2 bases from J; bases unmatched to any gene: 5. The CDR3 loop is CASRRLAGLNTGELFF. The DNA of the CDR3 is TGTGCCAGCAGGAGACTAGCGGGATTAAACACCGGGGAGCTGTTTTTT.

This clonotype was recorded a few times. The CDR3 DNA follows: TGTGCCAGCAGTTACTCGACTAGCGGGGGCTATGAGCAGTTCTTC. Translation: CASSYSTSGGYEQFF. The gene calls are TRBV6-2 or TRBV6-3 and TRBJ2-1; TRBD2 matches 12 bases. Per the germline V gene, CDR1 is MNHEY and CDR2 is SVGEGT. The CDR3 spans 15 residues. V dropped 0 bases and J dropped 8; count of bases not matched to a gene: 2.

The chain is built from TRBV24-1 and TRBJ2-1; D is unclear. Trimming removed 1 base at V and 6 bases at J, with 9 bases between. The CDR3 has 14 amino acids. The germline V gene has CDR1 KGHDR and CDR2 SFDVKD. The CDR3 DNA sequence: TGTGCCACCAGTGATTTAGGCAGCCTCAATGAGCAGTTCTTC. Its translation: CATSDLGSLNEQFF.

This clonotype was counted between two and nine times. This chain connects TRBV9 to TRBJ1-2; 8 nucleotides line up with TRBD1. The CDR3 covers 16 residues. Germline CDR1 and CDR2: SGDLS and YYNGEE. V lost 5 bases and J lost 3; bases outside the gene matches: 12. The DNA of the CDR3 is TGTGCCAGCAGTTTCCTCAGGGGGCGAGTGGACTATGGCTACACCTTC. Its protein product is CASSFLRGRVDYGYTF.

The chain combines TRBV30 with TRBJ2-1; 7 bases map to TRBD1. The CDR3 has 12 amino acids. Trimming cost V 0 bases and J 13 bases; bases outside gene matches: 6. The germline CDR1 and CDR2 sequences are GTSNPN and SVGIG (reference sequence). DNA for the CDR3: TGTGCCTGGAGTGTACGGCAGGGGGAACAGTTCTTC. Its protein product is CAWSVRQGEQFF.

Many counts were recorded for this clonotype. As DNA, the CDR3 is TGCAGCGTTGAGACTGGGACCCCCTACGGAGAGCAGTACTTC. This codes for CSVETGTPYGEQYF. The chain carries TRBV29-1 and TRBJ2-7; either TRBD1 or TRBD2 may fit D (5 bases each). The V and J ends lost 3 bases and 7 bases respectively, with 19 bases between them. The CDR3 is made up of 14 amino acids. CDR1 is SQVTM and CDR2 is ANQGSEA in the germline V gene.

The table lists this clonotype with many counts. The gene calls are TRBV20-1 and TRBJ2-1, with D uncertain. Germline values: CDR1 DFQATT, CDR2 SNEGSKA (reference sequence). CDR3 size: 11 residues. V was clipped by 0 bases and J by 12 bases, with 9 bases between them. The CDR3 loop is CSARESNWQFF. CDR3 bases: TGCAGTGCTAGAGAGTCTAACTGGCAGTTCTTC.

The chain links TRBV11-2 to TRBJ2-1; the match to TRBD2 covers 7 bases. The V and J ends lost 4 bases and 10 bases, in that order; junction bases with no gene match: 13. This CDR3 spans 15 amino acids. CDR1 SGHAT and CDR2 FQNNGV come from the germline V gene. The CDR3, as DNA: TGTGCCAGCAGCTACAGTAGCGGGTCTCTAGGGGAGCAGTTCTTC. This gives the protein CASSYSSGSLGEQFF.

This clonotype has only a few counts. This chain's CDR3 is CASSQEVRDTVSDTQYF. The CDR3 DNA reads TGCGCCAGCAGCCAAGAGGTGCGGGACACCGTGTCAGATACGCAGTATTTT. This sequence joins TRBV4-3 and TRBJ2-3; D is tentatively TRBD1 or TRBD2 (6 bases each). V dropped 0 bases and J dropped 4 bases, with 17 bases sitting between them. Germline-derived CDR1 and CDR2 are LGHNA and YSLEER. The CDR3 runs to 17 residues.

This clonotype was seen more than once but under ten times. The V and J genes are TRBV3-1 and TRBJ1-1; D perhaps matches TRBD1 (5 bases). CDR3 length: 15 residues. Germline V CDR1 and CDR2: LGHDT, YNNKEL (reference sequence). The germline V and J ends were trimmed by 1 base and 5 bases, with 14 bases remaining between them. CDR3 DNA: TGTGCCAGCAGCCAAGCCTTCCTTCAGGGTACTGAAGCTTTCTTT. It codes for CASSQAFLQGTEAFF.

Many counts were recorded for this clonotype. This chain links TRBV20-1 with TRBJ2-7; D call uncertain. The length of the CDR3 is 13 residues. Germline V gives CDR1 DFQATT, CDR2 SNEGSKA (reference sequence). The V and J ends lost 0 bases and 0 bases respectively, with 6 bases between them. DNA of the CDR3: TGCAGTGCTAGAGATTTCAGCTCCTACGAGCAGTACTTC. Translating gives CSARDFSSYEQYF.

The chain uses TRBV6-2 or TRBV6-3 and TRBJ2-1, with unresolved D. This CDR3 spans 16 amino acids. V was trimmed by 0 bases and J by 0 bases, leaving 9 bases between them. The V gene's germline CDR1 is MNHEY and CDR2 SVGEGT. The CDR3 loop is CASSYSNIGSYNEQFF. CDR3 DNA sequence: TGTGCCAGCAGTTACTCGAACATAGGCTCCTACAATGAGCAGTTCTTC.

The rearrangement uses TRBV9 and TRBJ2-7; 9 bases fit TRBD1. Germline values: CDR1 SGDLS, CDR2 YYNGEE. V lost 5 bases, J lost 2 bases, and 8 bases stayed unmatched. The CDR3 consists of 15 residues. CDR3 DNA: TGTGCCAGCAGTCTAGGGACAGGGAAAACCTACGAGCAGTACTTC. Translated, it gives CASSLGTGKTYEQYF. Using reference TRBV9 and TRBJ2-7 for the parts outside the CDR3, the full variable domain is DSGVTQTPKHLITATGQRVTLRCSPRSGDLSVYWYQQSLDQGLQFLIQYYNGEERAKGNILERFSAQQFPDLHSELNLSSLELGDSALYFCASSLGTGKTYEQYFGPGTRLTVT.

This clonotype has more than one count but fewer than ten. The chain links TRBV9 to TRBJ1-2; 9 bases agree with TRBD1. J lost 7 bases, V lost 4 bases, and 8 bases had no gene match. The length of the CDR3 is 14 residues. Germline lookup yields CDR1 SGDLS and CDR2 YYNGEE. The DNA for the CDR3 is TGTGCCAGCAGCATAACAGGGGGCGCGGGTGGCTACACCTTC. This gives the protein CASSITGGAGGYTF.

This clonotype was counted only a few times. The chain is built from TRBV6-2 or TRBV6-3 and TRBJ1-6, with TRBD1 matching over 7 bases. The CDR3 is 20 residues long. V shed 2 bases and J 7 bases; nucleotides not matched to a gene: 20. Germline-derived CDR1 and CDR2 are MNHEY and SVGEGT. In nucleotides, the CDR3 is TGTGCCAGCAGTTACCCCTTTAAGGGGACAGCTCAAAACACAAATTCACCCCTCCACTTT. This gives the protein CASSYPFKGTAQNTNSPLHF.

The J gene is TRBJ1-2, the V gene TRBV6-1; no clear D. V was cut by 6 bases and J by 1 base, with 18 bases left in between. The CDR3 has 16 residues. Germline CDR1 reads MNHNS; CDR2 reads SASEGT. CDR3 sequence: CASREREGRLNYGYTF. CDR3 in DNA: TGTGCCAGCAGGGAGCGAGAAGGACGGCTTAACTATGGCTACACCTTC.

This clonotype was observed a few times. The chain joins TRBV4-2 to TRBJ2-3; tentatively, D is TRBD2 (5 bases). The germline CDR1 and CDR2 sequences are LGHNA and YNFKEQ. The CDR3 has 14 residues. V lost 2 bases to trimming and J lost 3 bases, with 9 bases between them. CDR3 protein: CASSQSLATDTQYF. Written as DNA, the CDR3 is TGTGCCAGCAGCCAAAGTCTAGCTACAGATACGCAGTATTTT.

This clonotype has a handful of counts. The chain recombines TRBV7-9 with TRBJ1-3; no clear D. The germline V and J ends were trimmed by 3 bases and 7 bases, with 7 bases remaining between them. The CDR3 length is 12 residues. Germline loops: CDR1 SEHNR, CDR2 FQNEAQ (reference sequence). The DNA of the CDR3 is TGTGCCAGCAGCTTTTCGGTGAACACCATATATTTT. The encoded protein is CASSFSVNTIYF.

In nucleotides, the CDR3 is TGTGCCAGCAGTTTGATGGGGAATGGAGGGGAGCTGTTTTTT. Its translation is CASSLMGNGGELFF. The chain links TRBV12-3 or TRBV12-4 to TRBJ2-2; no definite D call. CDR3 length equals 14 residues. The germline V and J ends were trimmed by 3 bases and 8 bases, with 13 bases remaining between them.

This clonotype was detected only a few times. At one boundary the junction diverges from the germline segment, which might be a read error. V gene TRBV10-3 combines with J gene TRBJ2-1; a possible D gene is TRBD2 (5 bases). The germline CDR1 and CDR2 sequences are ENHRY and SYGVKD. The CDR3 is made up of 14 amino acids. This CDR3 is CATTGGSDYIEQFF. CDR3 coding DNA: TGTGCCACCACGGGTGGGAGCGACTACATTGAGCAGTTCTTC.

This clonotype was counted only a few times. The chain recombines TRBV12-3 or TRBV12-4 with TRBJ2-1; no definite D call. The CDR3 totals 13 residues. The V and J ends lost 7 bases and 1 base respectively, with 8 bases between them. The CDR3 DNA reads as TGTGCCAGCAAGCGCCTTTCCTACAATGAGCAGTTCTTC. This sequence encodes CASKRLSYNEQFF.

The J gene is TRBJ2-1, the V gene TRBV9; 8 nucleotides align to TRBD1. In germline, CDR1 is SGDLS, CDR2 YYNGEE. This CDR3 comprises 16 residues. With V trimmed by 1 base and J by 6 bases, 9 bases remained unmatched. The CDR3 spells CASSVLRTGLFNEQFF. DNA for the CDR3: TGTGCCAGCAGCGTACTAAGGACAGGGCTGTTCAATGAGCAGTTCTTC.